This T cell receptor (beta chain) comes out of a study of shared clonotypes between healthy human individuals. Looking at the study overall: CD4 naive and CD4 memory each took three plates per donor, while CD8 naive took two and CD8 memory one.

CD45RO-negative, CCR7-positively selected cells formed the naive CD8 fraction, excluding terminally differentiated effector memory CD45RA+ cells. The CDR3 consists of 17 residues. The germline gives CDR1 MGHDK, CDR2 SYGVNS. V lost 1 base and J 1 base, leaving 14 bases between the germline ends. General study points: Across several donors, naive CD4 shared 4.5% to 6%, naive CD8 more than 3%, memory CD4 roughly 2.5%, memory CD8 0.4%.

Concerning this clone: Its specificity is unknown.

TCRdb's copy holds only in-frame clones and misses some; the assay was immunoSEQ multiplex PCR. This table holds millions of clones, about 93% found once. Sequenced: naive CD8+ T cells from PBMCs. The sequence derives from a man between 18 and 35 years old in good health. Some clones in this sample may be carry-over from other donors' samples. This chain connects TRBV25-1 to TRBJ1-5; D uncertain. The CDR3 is CASSESWQVISNQPQHF. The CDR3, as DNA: TGTGCCAGCAGTGAATCATGGCAGGTGATCAGCAATCAGCCCCAGCATTTT.